The T cell receptor (beta chain) described here comes from a study of blood T cell repertoires in COVID-19 (dated by TCRdb to between 2020 and 2021). Background on the whole study: Samples covering the acute and convalescent phases of COVID-19 were provided by collaborators in the United States, Italy and Spain. The dataset comprised deeply sampled blood TCRbeta repertoires from subjects exposed to, actively infected with, or recovered from COVID-19. Sample metadata almost always included a de-identified subject ID, COVID-19 status, age in years and sex. The samples were drawn from the first 160 participants of the ongoing ImmuneRACE study and from under 1,500 subjects provided by 6 global collaborators. A freely available public database, intended as a resource for researchers studying the immune response to SARS-CoV-2, is where the repertoires were released. HLA class I and class II types, where available, came from metadata supplied by the sample provider rather than from assay-based typing. The prospective study material was composed of cDNA or gDNA derived from T cells, B-cell-depleted T cells, or PBMCs.

TCRbeta CDR3 regions were amplified from genomic DNA by means of the immunoSEQ Assay, a bias-controlled multiplex PCR. The authors' analysis ran thus. Nucleated cell counts per sample were estimated from amplification of reference gene primers within the assay. Sequence reads were collapsed and filtered to measure the absolute abundance of every unique TCRbeta CDR3 rearrangement. For each sample, productive Simpson clonality was calculated as the square root of Simpson's diversity index across productive rearrangements. In TCRdb, the immuneACCESS table is reduced to in-frame sequences with V and J assigned. These tables do not hold every clone; where another copy was compared, an unresolved V gene accounts for under half, and the others remain unexplained. V and J calls plus clone size are reproduced from that table; the DNA served to infer D and trimming. This sample is represented by fewer than 90,000 clones; around three quarters of them were singletons. The top ten constitute around 4.4% of the sample.

Whole blood was collected in K2EDTA tubes by collaborating institutions according to the institutions' own protocols. For TCRbeta analysis, collaborators shipped samples in one of three forms: frozen whole blood, isolated PBMCs, or DNA extracted from either of those sample types. A note on this clone: Its binding antigen is unknown. Base-call qualities are not available, and no considerably larger clone is one nucleotide away.

The CDR3, from cysteine to phenylalanine, totals 13 residues. Kept here is only the CDR3 DNA, which spans 39 bases and is read in frame from base 1. From the germline V gene, CDR1 is MNHEY and CDR2 is SVGAGI. At the junction V is shortened by 6 bases and J by 4 bases, with 7 bases in between. Here is what the overall study found, with its caveats: How much clinical and demographic metadata was included differed by source and by participant, and the metadata was provided uncurated.

The rearranged chain carries TRBV6-5 and TRBJ2-6, with no confidently assigned D gene. This clonotype originated in a woman aged 50 to 65 with acute or convalescent COVID-19. The sequenced sample consisted of peripheral blood. The CDR3 amino acid sequence is: CASRNTGANVLTF. The sequenced DNA: TGTGCCAGCAGGAACACGGGGGCCAACGTCCTGACTTTC.